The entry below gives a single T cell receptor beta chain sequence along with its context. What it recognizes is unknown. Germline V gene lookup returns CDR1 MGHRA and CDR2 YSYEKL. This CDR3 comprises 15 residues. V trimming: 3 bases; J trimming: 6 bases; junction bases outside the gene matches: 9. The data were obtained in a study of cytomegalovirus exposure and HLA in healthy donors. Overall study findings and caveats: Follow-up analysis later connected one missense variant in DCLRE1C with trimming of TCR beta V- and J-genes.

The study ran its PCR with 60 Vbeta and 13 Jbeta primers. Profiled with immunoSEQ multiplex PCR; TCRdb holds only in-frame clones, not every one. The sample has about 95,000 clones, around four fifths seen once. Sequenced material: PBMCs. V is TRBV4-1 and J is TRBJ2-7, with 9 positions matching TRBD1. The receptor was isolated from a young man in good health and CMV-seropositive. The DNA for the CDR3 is TGCGCCAGCAGCCAGAGGGGACAGGGTTTGTTCGAGCAGTACTTC. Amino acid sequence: CASSQRGQGLFEQYF.